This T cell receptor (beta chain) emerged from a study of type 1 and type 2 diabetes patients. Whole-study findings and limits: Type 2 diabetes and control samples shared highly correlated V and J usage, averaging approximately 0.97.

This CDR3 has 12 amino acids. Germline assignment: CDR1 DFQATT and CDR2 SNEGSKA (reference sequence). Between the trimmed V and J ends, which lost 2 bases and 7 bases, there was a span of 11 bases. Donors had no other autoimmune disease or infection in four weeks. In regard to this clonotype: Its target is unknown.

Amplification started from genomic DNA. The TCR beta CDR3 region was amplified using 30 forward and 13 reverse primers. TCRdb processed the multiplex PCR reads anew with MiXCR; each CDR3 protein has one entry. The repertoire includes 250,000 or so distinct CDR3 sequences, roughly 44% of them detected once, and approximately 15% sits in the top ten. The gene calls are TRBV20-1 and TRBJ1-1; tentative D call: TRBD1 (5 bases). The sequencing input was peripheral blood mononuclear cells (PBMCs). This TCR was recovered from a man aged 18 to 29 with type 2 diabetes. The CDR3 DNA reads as TGCAGTGCTAGACGAACAGGTGGTGAAGCTTTCTTT. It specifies CSARRTGGEAFF.